This TCR beta chain was documented in a study of blood T cells in healthy people across ages. At the level of the study: About one barcoded beta molecule was captured per two T cells (by template switching).

There were at least 6 micrograms of total RNA extracted from every sample. A J-beta primer mix and a sample-barcoded 5' primer were used in a second PCR of roughly 7 to 12 cycles. Tags on each cDNA molecule came from a template-switch adaptor with 12 random nucleotides. All samples yielded 3 million or more CDR3-containing paired-end reads. TCRdb used MiXCR to reprocess the 5' RACE reads, holding one entry per CDR3 protein. The table has 1.5 million to 2 million distinct CDR3 sequences, 49% seen once. Germline CDR1 and CDR2: LGHNA and YSLEER. The V gene lost 3 bases and the J gene lost 8 bases, with 17 bases spanning the gap. The CDR3 length is 15 residues.

The source material was blood. The gene calls are TRBV4-3 and TRBJ2-1; D ambiguous. The source is a woman in her thirties or forties in good health. The CDR3 here is CASSHYAGPADEQFF. The CDR3 DNA reads TGCGCCAGCAGCCATTATGCCGGACCGGCGGATGAGCAGTTCTTC.